These 9 T cell receptor beta chains were sequenced from one sample in a study of response to subunit inactivated influenza vaccine. Using its own MiXCR run on the RT-PCR reads, TCRdb lists one record per CDR3 protein. The sample carries around 490,000 distinct CDR3 sequences, 6.5% to 8% recorded once. Sequencing used PBMCs from blood, obtained less than 25 months after vaccination. The source is a man between 45 and 75 years old who received an inactivated influenza vaccine.

The CDR3 region is CASSPPANLRDTFSYEQYF. The CDR3 DNA reads as TGTGCCAGCAGTCCCCCCGCCAACCTCCGGGACACCTTCTCCTACGAGCAGTACTTC. The rearrangement joins TRBV6-1 to TRBJ2-7; tentatively, D is TRBD1 (6 bases). With 5 bases removed from V and 0 bases from J, the gap between germline ends came to 26 bases. The CDR3 is made up of 19 amino acids. Germline CDR1 is MNHNS and CDR2 is SASEGT.

The chain employs TRBV18 and TRBJ1-1; D is possibly TRBD1 (5 bases). Germline V gene data show CDR1 as KGHSH and CDR2 as LQKENI. V lost 4 bases and J lost 1, with 19 bases in between. This CDR3 spans 17 amino acids. DNA of the CDR3: TGTGCCAGCTCACAATCGGGCGTTGGGGCAGGGAACACTGAAGCTTTCTTT. Translation: CASSQSGVGAGNTEAFF.

This clonotype showed up just a few times. The V gene is TRBV20-1, the J gene TRBJ1-2; maybe TRBD1 (5 bases). The CDR3 runs to 13 residues. V was clipped by 3 bases and J by 6 bases, with 14 bases between them. CDR1 and CDR2 from the germline V gene are DFQATT and SNEGSKA (reference sequence). DNA for the CDR3: TGCAGTGCTAGCACCCAGGGAAAGCATGGCTACACCTTC. This gives the protein CSASTQGKHGYTF.

This clonotype was observed many times. The chain links TRBV11-1 to TRBJ2-3; 9 nucleotides line up with TRBD1. From germline, CDR1 is SGHAT and CDR2 FQDESV (reference sequence). Trimming removed 4 bases from V and 4 bases from J; junction bases left unmatched: 15. The CDR3 contains 18 residues. The CDR3 sequence is CASSSGVGQGLKADTQYF. In DNA, the CDR3 is TGTGCCAGCAGCTCCGGGGTAGGACAGGGGCTTAAAGCAGATACGCAGTATTTT.

In its sample, this clonotype was seen many times. The V call is TRBV29-1, the J call TRBJ2-1; D is unresolved. The CDR3 length is 12 residues. V lost 4 bases and J lost 7, with 11 bases in between. Looked up from germline, CDR1 is SQVTM and CDR2 is ANQGSEA. For the CDR3, the DNA is TGCAGCGTTGTTAGGTTTGGGAATGAGCAGTTCTTC. Its protein is CSVVRFGNEQFF.

The rearrangement joins TRBV20-1 to TRBJ1-5; D not resolved. The V gene's germline CDR1 is DFQATT and CDR2 SNEGSKA (reference sequence). V lost 6 bases to trimming and J lost 7 bases, with 22 bases between them. The CDR3 loop spans 15 amino acids. The CDR3, as DNA: TGCAGTGCGCACTTTGGGCCCTCCTCGAGACAGCCCCAGCATTTT. Encoded protein: CSAHFGPSSRQPQHF.

This clonotype showed up many times. V is TRBV3-1 and J is TRBJ1-6; D possibly corresponds to TRBD1 (6 bases). Germline lookup yields CDR1 LGHDT and CDR2 YNNKEL (reference sequence). Trimming shortened V by 0 bases and J by 10 bases, and 13 bases separated the two germline ends. The CDR3 has 15 amino acids. CDR3 DNA: TGTGCCAGCAGCCAAGAGTGGGGGGCTCGATCACCCCTCCACTTT. Protein: CASSQEWGARSPLHF.

The gene calls are TRBV12-3 or TRBV12-4 and TRBJ1-6; D possibly corresponds to TRBD1 (5 bases). The CDR3 sequence is 14 residues long. V shed 6 bases and J shed 10 bases, with 16 bases lying between them. This chain's CDR3 is CASSPGLSYSPLHF. Here the CDR3 DNA reads TGTGCCAGCAGCCCGGGACTGAGCTACTCACCCCTCCACTTT.

This clonotype has only a few counts. The chain recombines TRBV25-1 with TRBJ2-7; D call uncertain. The germline gives CDR1 MGHDK, CDR2 SYGVNS. The CDR3 loop spans 13 amino acids. Trimming removed 3 bases from V and 3 bases from J, with 9 bases in between. The CDR3 DNA follows: TGTGCCAGCAGTGAGCCCGGAGTCTACGAGCAGTACTTC. Residues: CASSEPGVYEQYF.